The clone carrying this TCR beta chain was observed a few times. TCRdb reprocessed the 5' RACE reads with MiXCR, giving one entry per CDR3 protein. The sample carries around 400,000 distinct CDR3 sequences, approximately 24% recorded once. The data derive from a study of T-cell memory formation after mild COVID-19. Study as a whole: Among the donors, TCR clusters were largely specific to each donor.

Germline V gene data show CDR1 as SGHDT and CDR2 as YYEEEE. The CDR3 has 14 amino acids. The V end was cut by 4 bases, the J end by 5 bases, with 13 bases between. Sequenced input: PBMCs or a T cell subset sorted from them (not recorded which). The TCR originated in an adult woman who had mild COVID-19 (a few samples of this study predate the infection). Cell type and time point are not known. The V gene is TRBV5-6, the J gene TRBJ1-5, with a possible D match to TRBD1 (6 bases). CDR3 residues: CASSPGVGHQPQHF. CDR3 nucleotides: TGTGCCAGCAGCCCAGGGGTAGGGCATCAGCCCCAGCATTTT.